This T cell receptor beta chain was profiled in a study of cytomegalovirus exposure and HLA in healthy donors. Study-level results: Among TCR sequences, most were rare, though some public TCRs appeared in many donors.

The data were produced by immunoSEQ multiplex PCR, yet TCRdb's version contains in-frame clones alone and is incomplete. The data contain about 280,000 clones, around 87% of them singletons. After removal of 3 bases from V and 8 bases from J, the junction contained 8 bases not matched to a gene. CDR3 length: 16 residues. Germline V CDR1 and CDR2: SGHNT, YYREEE (reference sequence). Comment on this clone: Its antigen remains unidentified.

This clonotype was sampled from a woman between 18 and 29 years old in good health and CMV-seronegative. Sample: PBMCs. The chain carries TRBV5-4 and TRBJ2-1, with 13 bases lining up with TRBD2. CDR3 protein: CASSSWTSGRGYEQFF. CDR3 in DNA: TGTGCCAGCAGCTCCTGGACTAGCGGGAGAGGTTATGAGCAGTTCTTC.